These 26 T cell receptor beta chains were sequenced from one sample in a study of early T cells in non-severe SARS-CoV-2 infection. TCRdb passed the 5' RACE reads through MiXCR, listing each CDR3 protein once. The sample lists roughly 60,000 distinct CDR3 sequences, about 10% occurring once. Sample: whole blood, taken at baseline. These TCRs come from an adult who was a healthcare worker with PCR-confirmed SARS-CoV-2 infection or an uninfected control (not recorded which).

The chain recombines TRBV18 with TRBJ2-6; no firm D call. The germline gives CDR1 KGHSH, CDR2 LQKENI. The V gene lost 6 bases and the J gene lost 0 bases, with 15 bases spanning the gap. CDR3 length: 17 amino acids. The CDR3 protein is CASSLDFLSSGANVLTF. Here the CDR3 DNA reads TGTGCCAGCTCTCTGGATTTCCTCTCCTCTGGGGCCAACGTCCTGACTTTC.

This chain joins TRBV12-3 or TRBV12-4 and TRBJ1-5; D not resolved. V lost 2 bases to trimming and J lost 1 base, with 6 bases between them. This CDR3 is 14 amino acids long. As DNA, the CDR3 is TGTGCCAGCAGTTTAACCGGGAGCAATCAGCCCCAGCATTTT. Translation gives CASSLTGSNQPQHF.

The genes are TRBV3-1 and TRBJ1-2; TRBD1 is a possible D gene (6 bases). Germline lookup yields CDR1 LGHDT and CDR2 YNNKEL (reference sequence). CDR3 length equals 16 residues. V was clipped by 4 bases and J by 0 bases, with 15 bases between them. The CDR3 DNA is TGTGCCAGCAGCCGGGGTGGACAGAATTCTAACTATGGCTACACCTTC. Its protein product is CASSRGGQNSNYGYTF.

At least ten counts were recorded for this clonotype. This chain joins TRBV9 and TRBJ2-1, with D possibly being TRBD2 (7 bases). Germline assignment: CDR1 SGDLS and CDR2 YYNGEE. There are 15 residues in the CDR3. Deletions cut 0 bases from V and 6 bases from J, with 13 bases between. The CDR3 DNA follows: TGTGCCAGCAGCGTAGGGGGGGGCCGTGTCAATGAGCAGTTCTTC. Translated, it gives CASSVGGGRVNEQFF.

This clonotype was recorded many times. This chain links TRBV4-3 with TRBJ1-2; 10 nucleotides match TRBD1. The V segment lost 0 bases and the J segment 2 bases; nucleotides outside the gene matches: 3. This CDR3 has 16 residues. Per germline, CDR1 LGHNA and CDR2 YSLEER. The CDR3 region is CASSQDDRGRNYGYTF. The CDR3 nucleotides are TGCGCCAGCAGCCAAGATGACAGGGGGCGCAACTATGGCTACACCTTC.

For this clonotype: Germline is not matched at one junction end, which may reflect a read error. The genes are TRBV7-8 and TRBJ2-5; D is unresolved. The CDR3 contains 13 residues. CDR1 is SGHVS, CDR2 FQNEAQ, per germline. The CDR3 sequence: CASRLQAQETQYF. The CDR3 nucleotides read TGTGCCAGCCGCTTGCAGGCCCAAGAGACCCAGTACTTC.

This clonotype has a handful of counts. This chain joins TRBV6-2 or TRBV6-3 and TRBJ2-5, with 13 positions matching TRBD2. The CDR3 totals 19 residues. The J segment lost 1 base and the V segment lost 4 bases, leaving 12 bases of the junction unmatched. The germline gives CDR1 MNHEY, CDR2 SVGEGT. This CDR3 is CASSSLTRTSGGTQETQYF. The CDR3 DNA sequence: TGTGCCAGCAGTTCCCTCACCCGGACTAGCGGGGGAACCCAAGAGACCCAGTACTTC.

Only a few counts were recorded for this clonotype. V is TRBV20-1 and J is TRBJ2-1, with D perhaps assigned TRBD1 or TRBD2 (6 bases each). V was trimmed by 0 bases and J by 6 bases, leaving 9 bases between them. Germline V gene lookup returns CDR1 DFQATT and CDR2 SNEGSKA (reference sequence). There are 13 residues in the CDR3. The CDR3 coding sequence is TGCAGTGCTAGAGATGGAGGGGGCAATGAGCAGTTCTTC. Amino acids: CSARDGGGNEQFF.

At least ten counts were recorded for this clonotype. V and J are TRBV12-5 and TRBJ2-1; maybe TRBD1 (6 bases). CDR3 length equals 13 residues. V was trimmed by 3 bases and J by 9 bases, leaving 12 bases between them. Germline V lookup: CDR1 LGHNT, CDR2 FRNRAP. CDR3 nucleotide sequence: TGTGCTAGTGGTTTACCAGGGGACGGTGAGCAGTTCTTC. This translates into CASGLPGDGEQFF. Looking up the rest from reference TRBV12-5 and TRBJ2-1 gives the full variable domain: DARVTQTPRHKVTEMGQEVTMRCQPILGHNTVFWYRQTMMQGLELLAYFRNRAPLDDSGMPKDRFSAEMPDATLATLKIQPSEPRDSAVYFCASGLPGDGEQFFGPGTRLTVL.

This clonotype was seen repeatedly, ten times or more. The chain has TRBV2 and TRBJ1-1; no definite D call. The CDR3 contains 15 residues. V was cut by 4 bases and J by 0 bases, with 12 bases left in between. Germline V CDR1 and CDR2: SNHLY, FYNNEI. This chain's CDR3 is CASSAQLPMNTEAFF. The CDR3 nucleotides read TGTGCCAGCAGTGCCCAACTACCCATGAACACTGAAGCTTTCTTT.

As to this clonotype: Given a much more abundant clone one base away, this may be a read error. The rearrangement joins TRBV4-3 to TRBJ2-3; 9 nucleotides match TRBD2. Germline-derived CDR1 and CDR2 are LGHNA and YSLEER. After removal of 0 bases from V and 4 bases from J, the junction contained 11 bases not matched to a gene. CDR3 length: 18 amino acids. Here the CDR3 reads CASSQDLSAGGTADTQYF. The CDR3 DNA follows: TGCGCCAGCAGCCAAGATCTCAGTGCGGGGGGGACCGCAGATACGCAGTATTTT.

This clonotype has only a few counts. The chain combines TRBV12-3 or TRBV12-4 with TRBJ1-1; D gene uncertain. V lost 6 bases and J 1 base, leaving 9 bases between the germline ends. The CDR3 extends over 13 amino acids. Written as DNA, the CDR3 is TGTGCCAGCAGCCCGAACGCGAACACTGAAGCTTTCTTT. Amino acid sequence: CASSPNANTEAFF.

The chain has TRBV18 and TRBJ1-1; D is unclear. CDR3 length equals 14 residues. V dropped 3 bases and J dropped 10 bases, with 18 bases sitting between them. CDR1 KGHSH and CDR2 LQKENI come from the germline V gene. This chain's CDR3 is CASSPPPGPGVAFF. As DNA, the CDR3 is TGTGCCAGCTCACCGCCCCCGGGCCCCGGGGTAGCTTTCTTT. The complete variable domain, with remaining parts taken from reference TRBV18 and TRBJ1-1, reads NAGVMQNPRHLVRRRGQEARLRCSPMKGHSHVYWYRQLPEEGLKFMVYLQKENIIDESGMPKERFSAEFPKEGPSILRIQQVVRGDSAAYFCASSPPPGPGVAFFGQGTRLTVV.

The chain links TRBV20-1 to TRBJ2-3; either TRBD1 or TRBD2 may supply D (5 bases each). Germline-derived CDR1 and CDR2 are DFQATT and SNEGSKA (reference sequence). Trimming shortened V by 5 bases and J by 2 bases, and 14 bases separated the two germline ends. CDR3 size: 14 residues. CDR3 residues: CSAPPPGPTDTQYF. In DNA form, the CDR3 reads TGCAGTGCTCCCCCGCCGGGGCCCACAGATACGCAGTATTTT.

This clonotype has at least ten counts. This chain connects TRBV7-2 to TRBJ2-5, with D possibly being TRBD1 (6 bases). This CDR3 has 15 amino acids. Germline V gene data show CDR1 as SGHTA and CDR2 as FQGNSA. V dropped 5 bases and J dropped 1 base, with 14 bases sitting between them. CDR3 protein: CASSPGDTFQETQYF. CDR3 bases: TGTGCCAGCAGCCCAGGGGACACCTTCCAAGAGACCCAGTACTTC.

The chain combines TRBV5-1 with TRBJ1-1, with 9 bases matching TRBD1. Germline V gene lookup returns CDR1 SGHRS and CDR2 YFSETQ. The J segment lost 6 bases and the V segment lost 4 bases, leaving 13 bases of the junction unmatched. This CDR3 is built from 16 residues. The CDR3 region is CASSGGTGSGIAEAFF. CDR3 bases: TGCGCCAGCAGCGGAGGGACAGGGTCCGGTATTGCTGAAGCTTTCTTT. Full variable domain (rest looked up from reference TRBV5-1 and TRBJ1-1): KAGVTQTPRYLIKTRGQQVTLSCSPISGHRSVSWYQQTPGQGLQFLFEYFSETQRNKGNFPGRFSGRQFSNSRSEMNVSTLELGDSALYLCASSGGTGSGIAEAFFGQGTRLTVV.

V usage is TRBV3-1 and J usage is TRBJ1-5; a weak D match, TRBD1 (5 bases). In germline, CDR1 is LGHDT, CDR2 YNNKEL (reference sequence). The V end was cut by 3 bases, the J end by 7 bases, with 16 bases between. The CDR3 runs 15 residues. In DNA, the CDR3 is TGTGCCAGCAGCCAGGGCAGGGTAGGGCGGCAGCCCCAGCATTTT. It translates to CASSQGRVGRQPQHF.

In this sample, this clonotype turned up a few times. The gene calls are TRBV30 and TRBJ1-2; D remains unclear. Germline CDR1 GTSNPN, CDR2 SVGIG (reference sequence). V lost 3 bases, J lost 8 bases, and 16 bases lay in between. This CDR3 region has 13 residues. DNA for the CDR3: TGTGCCTGGAGCACTAGGGTGCAGGAGGGCTACACCTTC. This encodes CAWSTRVQEGYTF.

This clonotype was counted only a few times. The CDR3 coding sequence is TGTGCCAGCAGTGTAGCCGGGACAGGGGTCGTAATCGGCACTGAAGCTTTCTTT. This sequence encodes CASSVAGTGVVIGTEAFF. The chain joins TRBV6-5 to TRBJ1-1, with 10 nucleotides matching TRBD1. Germline trimming cut 5 bases from V and 4 bases from J; bases unmatched to any gene: 16. Germline lookup yields CDR1 MNHEY and CDR2 SVGAGI. CDR3 length: 18 amino acids.

V is TRBV15 and J is TRBJ2-2; D possibly corresponds to TRBD2 (5 bases). This CDR3 spans 14 amino acids. Germline CDR1 and CDR2: LNHNV and YYDKDF (reference sequence). V lost 6 bases and J 2 bases, leaving 10 bases between the germline ends. Here the CDR3 DNA reads TGTGCCACCAGTGAGAGCGGTAACACCGGGGAGCTGTTTTTT. This sequence encodes CATSESGNTGELFF. The full variable domain, in which reference TRBV15 and TRBJ2-2 provide the parts outside the CDR3, is DAMVIQNPRYQVTQFGKPVTLSCSQTLNHNVMYWYQQKSSQAPKLLFHYYDKDFNNEADTPDNFQSRRPNTSFCFLDIRSPGLGDTAMYLCATSESGNTGELFFGEGSRLTVL.

The gene calls are TRBV6-6 and TRBJ2-1; 11 nucleotides line up with TRBD1. Trimming took 6 bases from V and 7 from J; bases not matched to a gene: 11. Germline assignment: CDR1 MNHNY and CDR2 SVGAGI (reference sequence). The CDR3 consists of 16 residues. CDR3: CASRNQRTGGQNEQFF. As DNA, the CDR3 is TGTGCCAGCAGAAACCAAAGGACAGGGGGCCAGAATGAGCAGTTCTTC.

By frequency in the sample, this clonotype is large. This chain uses TRBV7-8 with TRBJ2-3, with TRBD2 matching over 10 bases. This CDR3 spans 16 amino acids. V shed 5 bases and J 2 bases; nucleotides not matched to a gene: 7. The germline CDR1 and CDR2 sequences are SGHVS and FQNEAQ. The CDR3 protein is CASSSLAGGHTDTQYF. Here the CDR3 DNA reads TGTGCCAGCAGCAGTTTAGCGGGGGGCCACACAGATACGCAGTATTTT.

This clonotype has just a few counts. The chain has TRBV12-3 or TRBV12-4 and TRBJ1-1; perhaps TRBD1 as D (5 bases). The V end lost 2 bases, the J end lost 2 bases, and 18 bases lay between the germline ends. CDR3 length equals 17 residues. The CDR3 DNA sequence: TGTGCCAGCAGTTTAATTTTCTGGGCAGGGAAAAACACTGAAGCTTTCTTT. Amino acid sequence: CASSLIFWAGKNTEAFF.

The genes are TRBV4-1 and TRBJ2-7, with no clear D. The CDR3 is made up of 14 amino acids. The V and J ends lost 2 bases and 2 bases respectively, with 10 bases between them. Germline CDR1 and CDR2: MGHRA and YSYEKL. This CDR3 reads CASSQRSGTYEQYF. The CDR3 region has the DNA TGCGCCAGCAGCCAACGGTCGGGTACCTACGAGCAGTACTTC.

The CDR3 sequence is CASSGSGGAWETQYF. CDR3 sequence (DNA): TGTGCCAGCAGCGGTAGCGGGGGGGCTTGGGAGACCCAGTACTTC. V gene TRBV7-2 combines with J gene TRBJ2-5; 11 nucleotides match TRBD2. J gave up 5 bases and V 5 bases, and 7 bases lay outside the gene matches. Looked up from germline, CDR1 is SGHTA and CDR2 is FQGNSA. This CDR3 is 15 amino acids long.

Ten or more counts support this clonotype. This chain connects TRBV12-3 or TRBV12-4 to TRBJ1-2; 8 positions match TRBD1. The CDR3 covers 14 residues. J was trimmed by 6 bases and V by 1 base; bases with no gene match: 4. The CDR3 nucleotides are TGTGCCAGCAGTTTAGGACAGGGGTGGAATGGCTACACCTTC. The encoded protein is CASSLGQGWNGYTF.